Listed below are T cell receptor beta chains from one sample, sequenced in a study of early T cells in non-severe SARS-CoV-2 infection. Each CDR3 protein is one row after TCRdb ran MiXCR on the 5' RACE reads. The sample yields 55,000 to 75,000 distinct CDR3 sequences, roughly 8.4% seen once. The sample taken for sequencing was whole blood. Receptor source: an adult who was a healthcare worker with PCR-confirmed SARS-CoV-2 infection or an uninfected control (not recorded which). The CDR3 runs from the conserved cysteine through the conserved F or W. D genes are given only for firm matches. A clone size is listed for some rows: how often the clone was seen (once, few, many), or a class if it is expanded.

j_call v_call clone_size d_call cdr3_nt cdr3_aa
TRBJ2-7 TRBV7-2 few TRBD1 TGTGCCAGCAGCTCGATACAGGGGTACTCCTACGAGCAGTACTTC CASSSIQGYSYEQYF
TRBJ2-1 TRBV29-1 . TRBD2 TGCAGCGTTGGAAAGGGCGGGAGATCTGGTTATTGGAATGAGCAGTTCTTC CSVGKGGRSGYWNEQFF
TRBJ2-6 TRBV27 many TRBD2 TGTGCCAGCAGTTCGGGAGGCAGGGCTGGGGCCAACGTCCTGACTTTC CASSSGGRAGANVLTF
TRBJ1-2 TRBV20-1 . . TGCAGTGCTAGTGATAACTATGGCTACACCTTC CSASDNYGYTF
TRBJ1-1 TRBV3-1 few TRBD1 TGTGCCAGCAGACCAACAGGGGTTGGGACTGAAGCTTTCTTT CASRPTGVGTEAFF
TRBJ2-1 TRBV30 few TRBD1 TGTGCCTGGAGTGTACAGGGGATGGGTGAGCAGTTCTTC CAWSVQGMGEQFF
TRBJ1-4 TRBV12-2 . . TGTGCAAGTCGCTTAGCGAGGGGACAGCGGTTAGGGAAACTGTTTTTT CASRLARGQRLGKLFF
TRBJ2-7 TRBV11-2 . . TGTGCCAGCAGCCGAAGCAGGGGTGAGCAGTACTTC CASSRSRGEQYF
TRBJ2-1 TRBV5-1 once . TGCGCCAGCAGTGGCTTAGCGGAATCCTACAATGAGCAGTTCTTC CASSGLAESYNEQFF
TRBJ2-5 TRBV18 many . TGTGCCAGCTCACCACAAAGCACAGAGACCCAGTACTTC CASSPQSTETQYF
TRBJ2-7 TRBV28 few . TGTGCCAGCAGTTTATGGGCGGGATCGGGGGAGCAGTACTTC CASSLWAGSGEQYF
TRBJ2-1 TRBV12-5 . TRBD2 TGTGCTAGTCTCGGGGGGGCATCCTACAATGAGCAGTTCTTC CASLGGASYNEQFF
TRBJ2-7 TRBV9 once . TGTGCCAGCAGCGTAGAAGGTCGGGACTACGAGCAGTACTTC CASSVEGRDYEQYF
TRBJ2-1 TRBV18 . . TGTGCCAGCTCAAACGGACTCGACCCCAATGAGCAGTTCTTC CASSNGLDPNEQFF
TRBJ2-4 TRBV11-1 few . TGTGCCAGCAGCCCCGGACTCCTTAACATTCAGTACTTC CASSPGLLNIQYF
TRBJ2-7 TRBV4-1 . . TGCGCCAGCAGCCAAGACAGGTTCTACGAGCAGTACTTC CASSQDRFYEQYF
TRBJ2-4 TRBV28 . TRBD1 TGTGCCAGCAGTGACAGGGTCAAAAACATTCAGTACTTC CASSDRVKNIQYF
TRBJ2-3 TRBV7-2 many . TGTGCCAGCAGCTTGGTCAGCACAGATACGCAGTATTTT CASSLVSTDTQYF
TRBJ2-3 TRBV30 . TRBD1 TGTGCCTGGAGGGCCGGGACAGGGGGGTTCGGCACAGATACGCAGTATTTT CAWRAGTGGFGTDTQYF
TRBJ2-5 TRBV27 many TRBD2 TGTGCCAGCAGTCCGGTAGCGGGGGAAGAGACCCAGTACTTC CASSPVAGEETQYF
TRBJ1-1 TRBV28 many TRBD1 TGTGCCAGCAGTGGACAGGATCAGGCTTTCTTT CASSGQDQAFF
TRBJ2-7 TRBV3-1 few . TGTGCCAGCAACCAAGTGGGGAACGAGCAGTACTTC CASNQVGNEQYF
TRBJ2-3 TRBV29-1 many . TGCAGCGTTTCTCCCCCTCCGCAGTATTTT CSVSPPPQYF
TRBJ1-3 TRBV29-1 few TRBD1 TGCAGCGTTGACCAGGGGGCCGACACCATATATTTT CSVDQGADTIYF
TRBJ1-3 TRBV6-6 many . TGTGCCAGCAGCCCCCAAGAGGGAAACACCATATATTTT CASSPQEGNTIYF
TRBJ1-5 TRBV6-6 few . TGTGCCAGCAGTTACTCGGGCCAAAGGGGGATCGGCAATCAGCCCCAGCATTTT CASSYSGQRGIGNQPQHF